This T cell receptor (beta chain) was profiled in a study of CD8 T cells in ankylosing spondylitis. Using quantitative 5'-RACE with molecular barcodes, the authors made TCR beta libraries. Via MiXCR, TCRdb re-called the 5' RACE reads, giving one row per CDR3 protein. The top ten clones hold 0.51% of a sample with about 800,000 distinct CDR3 sequences, 12% of them seen once. The germline V and J ends were trimmed by 6 bases and 0 bases, with 17 bases remaining between them. The CDR3 is 16 residues long. CDR1 and CDR2 from the germline V gene are MNHNS and SASEGT. A note on this clonotype: Its specificity is not known.

Study findings and constraints: Some motif variants had been reported before (in reactive arthritis synovial fluid and blood). Characteristic, it appeared, of ankylosing spondylitis blood was a TCR beta motif of roughly eight highly homologous variants. Reports say disease-linked clones showed up significantly more in matched ankylosing spondylitis synovial fluid.

The V call is TRBV6-1, the J call TRBJ1-1; D is ambiguous. This receptor was obtained from a male donor with ankylosing spondylitis. Sequenced: blood, either unsorted or a sorted T cell fraction (not recorded which). Here the CDR3 DNA reads TGTGCCAGCAGCCCAACATGGAAGGCGATGAACACTGAAGCTTTCTTT. Protein sequence: CASSPTWKAMNTEAFF.